Reported below is one T cell receptor beta chain. Sequenced by immunoSEQ multiplex PCR; TCRdb stores in-frame clones only, minus some. Here the sample spans roughly 100,000 clones, 81% being singletons. With 0 bases clipped from V and 7 bases from J, the junction kept 7 bases outside the gene matches. In germline, CDR1 is ENHRY, CDR2 SYGVKD. This CDR3 spans 15 amino acids. These data originate in a study of blood T cell repertoires in COVID-19. Study as a whole: The United States, Italy and Spain supplied acute and convalescent COVID-19 samples. The cDNA or gDNA used as material had been derived from T cells, B-cell-depleted T cells, or PBMCs.

Sequences were obtained from peripheral blood. The receptor was isolated from a man aged 80 or over with acute or convalescent COVID-19. The chain carries TRBV10-3 and TRBJ1-2, with TRBD1 matching over 8 bases. The CDR3 DNA is TGTGCCATCAGTGAGTCGGACAGGGTGGTTGCTGGCTACACCTTC. As protein: CAISESDRVVAGYTF.